Listed here are 9 T cell receptor beta chains from one sample, sequenced in a study of blood T cell repertoires in COVID-19 (dated by TCRdb to about 2020). The library was produced with the immunoSEQ multiplex PCR assay. TCRdb provides this immuneACCESS table in a form limited to in-frame rearrangements. Some clones are lacking; in checked studies, under half of them reflect an unresolved V gene, and why the rest are absent is not known. Counted in this sample were about 380,000 clones; roughly 85% of them appeared once. Of the sample, roughly 3.9% falls within the top ten clones. What was sequenced was peripheral blood. The receptor set was obtained from a woman between 18 and 29 years old with acute or convalescent COVID-19.

This chain connects TRBV7-8 to TRBJ2-1; TRBD2 matches at 12 bases. The CDR3 is 17 amino acids. Germline V gives CDR1 SGHVS, CDR2 FQNEAQ. After removal of 5 bases from V and 4 bases from J, the junction contained 9 bases not matched to a gene. This CDR3 reads CASSLRFLAGGYNEQFF. DNA of the CDR3: TGTGCCAGCAGCCTCCGTTTTCTAGCGGGGGGGTACAATGAGCAGTTCTTC.

For the CDR3, the DNA is TGTGCCACCAGCAGAGAGGGAGGGACAAAACTTTATGGCTACACCTTC. Its translation: CATSREGGTKLYGYTF. The chain is built from TRBV15 and TRBJ1-2, with TRBD1 as a possible D gene (6 bases). The CDR3 is made up of 16 amino acids. V lost 0 bases to trimming and J lost 5 bases, with 16 bases between them. Germline V gene data show CDR1 as LNHNV and CDR2 as YYDKDF (reference sequence).

The chain has TRBV28 and TRBJ2-5; TRBD2 aligns across 11 bases. CDR1 is MDHEN and CDR2 is SYDVKM in the germline V gene. The CDR3 length is 14 residues. Trimming at V came to 4 bases and at J to 4 bases, leaving 2 bases not matched to a gene. In DNA form, the CDR3 reads TGTGCCAGCAGTTCCGGGACTAGCGGAGAGACCCAGTACTTC. It encodes CASSSGTSGETQYF.

This chain's CDR3 is CASSLDRSSYNSPLHF. The CDR3, as DNA: TGTGCCAGCAGCCTGGACAGGAGCTCCTATAATTCACCCCTCCACTTT. This rearrangement joins TRBV14 to TRBJ1-6, with TRBD1 matching 7 bases. The CDR3 totals 16 residues. Trimming cost V 4 bases and J 0 bases; bases outside gene matches: 3. Germline V gene sequence: CDR1 SGHDN, CDR2 FVKESK.

The chain has TRBV11-3 and TRBJ1-2; D perhaps matches TRBD1 (6 bases). Looked up from germline, CDR1 is SGHNT and CDR2 is YENEEA. The CDR3 extends over 13 amino acids. Trimming removed 3 bases at V and 6 bases at J, with 11 bases between. CDR3 sequence: CASSLDSGHGYTF. The CDR3 region has the DNA TGTGCCAGCAGCTTGGACAGCGGCCATGGCTACACCTTC.

The V gene is TRBV7-2, the J gene TRBJ1-2, with 8 bases fitting TRBD1. The CDR3 covers 12 residues. Germline values: CDR1 SGHTA, CDR2 FQGNSA. Trimming cost V 7 bases and J 7 bases; bases outside gene matches: 5. The CDR3 coding sequence is TGTGCCAGCACCCTCAGGGGGCTTGGCTACACCTTC. Its protein is CASTLRGLGYTF.

The CDR3 sequence: CASSLGGQISYNEQFF. The CDR3 nucleotides are TGTGCCAGCAGCTTGGGTGGACAGATCTCCTACAATGAGCAGTTCTTC. The chain has TRBV5-4 and TRBJ2-1; D possibly corresponds to TRBD1 (6 bases). Germline CDR1 SGHNT, CDR2 YYREEE (reference sequence). There are 16 residues in the CDR3. V gave up 0 bases and J gave up 0 bases, with 10 bases separating them.

The chain links TRBV19 to TRBJ1-5; D is unresolved. CDR1 is LNHDA, CDR2 SQIVND, per germline (reference sequence). V lost 3 bases and J 6 bases, leaving 15 bases between the germline ends. The CDR3 consists of 15 residues. The CDR3 sequence: CASSITPTVFQPQHF. The CDR3 DNA follows: TGTGCCAGTAGTATTACTCCTACCGTGTTTCAGCCCCAGCATTTT. The entire variable domain, with the rest obtained from reference TRBV19 and TRBJ1-5, is as follows: DGGITQSPKYLFRKEGQNVTLSCEQNLNHDAMYWYRQDPGQGLRLIYYSQIVNDFQKGDIAEGYSVSREKKESFPLTVTSAQKNPTAFYLCASSITPTVFQPQHFGDGTRLSIL.

This clone was counted between two and nine times. The V call is TRBV27, the J call TRBJ2-7, with D hard to call. This CDR3 is 15 amino acids long. Germline V gives CDR1 MNHEY, CDR2 SMNVEV (reference sequence). Deletions cut 6 bases from V and 0 bases from J, with 15 bases between. As DNA, the CDR3 is TGTGCCAGCAGCCTACGCGGCGGCAGCTCCTACGAGCAGTACTTC. Translated, it gives CASSLRGGSSYEQYF.